The rows below give T cell receptor beta chains drawn from one sample of a study of T cell responses to AZD1222 COVID-19 vaccine. TCRdb's table, derived via immunoSEQ multiplex PCR, lists solely in-frame clones and lacks some. The sample contains roughly 70,000 clones, about four fifths of which appear only once. Sequenced here: peripheral blood, sampled on day 0 of MenACWY control vaccination. These receptor sequences come from an adult in good health. CDR3s include the opening cysteine and the closing phenylalanine or tryptophan. The D gene is left open where the match is weak. Expanded clones are given a class, and other clones once, few, many or no size at all.

clone_size	j_call	v_call	d_call	cdr3_nt	cdr3_aa
once	TRBJ1-1	TRBV5-1	.	TGCGCCAGCAGCTTGGGGGGTAACACTGAAGCTTTCTTT	CASSLGGNTEAFF
.	TRBJ2-1	TRBV6-1	.	TGTGCCAGCAGTGAAGGTCAGAGCTCCTACAATGAGCAGTTCTTC	CASSEGQSSYNEQFF
few	TRBJ1-2	TRBV10-3	.	TGTGCCATCAGTGGAACGGCGAACTATGGCTACACCTTC	CAISGTANYGYTF
few	TRBJ1-5	TRBV20-1	.	TGCAGTGCTAGCCCTGGTTCAGCCCAGCATTTT	CSASPGSAQHF
few	TRBJ1-6	TRBV30	TRBD1	TGTGCCTGGAGTGCCGGACAGGGAGGATCACCCCTCCACTTT	CAWSAGQGGSPLHF
few	TRBJ1-2	TRBV4-2	.	TGTGCCAGCAGCCAAACCCCCCGGAGCTATGGCTACACCTTC	CASSQTPRSYGYTF
.	TRBJ1-1	TRBV4-3	.	TGCGCCAGCAGCCAAGATACAGCTCAGAACACTGAAGCTTTCTTT	CASSQDTAQNTEAFF
.	TRBJ1-3	TRBV28	.	TGTGCCAGCAGTTCCTCTCGCGGGGGGATGGATTTT	CASSSSRGGMDF
.	TRBJ2-3	TRBV5-1	TRBD2	TGCGCCAGCAGCTTGGTAGCGGGAGGGCCTACTGATACGCAGTATTTT	CASSLVAGGPTDTQYF
.	TRBJ1-4	TRBV2	.	TGTGCCAGCATCAGGGGCCCCCCCTCAACTAATGAAAAACTGTTTTTT	CASIRGPPSTNEKLFF
.	TRBJ2-1	TRBV3-1/TRBV3-2	.	TGTGCCAGCAGCCACCGCTCCTACAATGAGCAGTTCTTC	CASSHRSYNEQFF
.	TRBJ1-5	TRBV28	.	TGTGCCAGCAGTCCGACAGGACAGCCCCAGCATTTT	CASSPTGQPQHF
.	TRBJ2-5	TRBV25-1	TRBD1	TGTGCCAGCAGTGCTTCCGGGACAGGGAGAGAGACCCAGTACTTC	CASSASGTGRETQYF
few	TRBJ2-1	TRBV2	.	TGTGCCAGCAGTCCAGGGGGGAATGAGCAGTTCTTC	CASSPGGNEQFF
few	TRBJ2-1	TRBV28	.	TGTGCCAGCACGACGGCAGGCCTACGCAATGAGCAGTTCTTC	CASTTAGLRNEQFF
.	TRBJ2-1	TRBV4-1	.	TGCGCCAGCAGCCAAGGTCTGGGGCACCGCACCTACAATGAGCAGTTCTTC	CASSQGLGHRTYNEQFF
once	TRBJ2-5	TRBV5-1	.	TGCGCCAGCACCAGGGTCGTGGGTGTGTCAGAGACCCAGTACTTC	CASTRVVGVSETQYF
.	TRBJ1-5	TRBV28	.	TGTGCCAGCAGTTTGGCCCAGTCAGGCAATCAGCCCCAGCATTTT	CASSLAQSGNQPQHF
few	TRBJ2-7	TRBV7-2	.	TGTGCCAGCAGCTTAGTTGGGGCGCAAAGCGGCTACGAGCAGTACTTC	CASSLVGAQSGYEQYF
.	TRBJ1-5	TRBV6-6	.	TGTGCCAGCAGTTACGGGGCCGACAGAGCCTGGCCCCAGCATTTT	CASSYGADRAWPQHF
.	TRBJ1-1	TRBV12-3/TRBV12-4	TRBD1	TGTGCCAGCAGCCCTCGACAGGGGCAAGCTTTCTTT	CASSPRQGQAFF
.	TRBJ1-1	TRBV5-1	.	TGCGCCAGCGCCACTGGAACTTTGAACACTGAAGCTTTCTTT	CASATGTLNTEAFF
.	TRBJ2-2	TRBV28	.	TGTGCGGCAAGCGGTGACGGGGAGCTGTTTTTT	CAASGDGELFF
.	TRBJ2-2	TRBV3-1/TRBV3-2	TRBD2	TGTGCCAGCAGCCAACGAGCGGGGGGCTACACCGGGGAGCTGTTTTTT	CASSQRAGGYTGELFF
.	TRBJ2-1	TRBV3-1/TRBV3-2	TRBD2	TGTGCCAGCAGCCAATCTTCCGCGGGACTAGCAGGTCTCCGATACTACAATGAGCAGTTCTTC	CASSQSSAGLAGLRYYNEQFF
.	TRBJ2-7	TRBV20-1	TRBD2	TGCAGTGCCGGGAGGACCTACGAGCAGTACTTC	CSAGRTYEQYF
.	TRBJ2-5	TRBV4-3	.	TGCGCCAGCAGCCAAGATCATAATAGCATCCAGACCCAGTACTTC	CASSQDHNSIQTQYF
.	TRBJ2-7	TRBV6-5	TRBD1	TGTGCCAGCAGCCAAACGGGACAGGGACTCTACGAGCAGTACTTC	CASSQTGQGLYEQYF
.	TRBJ2-5	TRBV30	.	TGTGCCTGGAGTAAAGGACTTCAAGAGACCCAGTACTTC	CAWSKGLQETQYF
.	TRBJ2-3	TRBV5-6	.	TGTGCCAGCAGCCGAGGAGGTACGCAGTATTTT	CASSRGGTQYF
.	TRBJ2-1	TRBV7-3	.	TGTGCCAGCAGCTTAACGCGGGGCAATGAGCAGTTCTTC	CASSLTRGNEQFF
.	TRBJ2-5	TRBV2	TRBD1	TGTGCCAGCAGAACCGGACAGGGAGGAGAGACCCAGTACTTC	CASRTGQGGETQYF